This T cell receptor (beta chain) was documented in a study of cytomegalovirus exposure and HLA in healthy donors. Study details: Early released data had about 80 million unique TCRs, all coming from HLA-typed donors. Points from the study as a whole: Common viral pathogens seemed to be connected with several of the most significant clusters, according to a later analysis. The authors later found most CMV-associated TCR beta chains appeared HLA-restricted.

Regarding this clone: Its antigen remains unknown. At the DNA level, this CDR3 is encoded by other sequences in the same sample as well.

The PCR contained 60 Vbeta and 13 Jbeta primers. Only in-frame clones appear in the TCRdb table, and some are missing; sequencing was by immunoSEQ multiplex PCR. The repertoire consists of about 140,000 clones, with about 80% occurring once and the leading ten covering under 4.5%. The V gene's germline CDR1 is SGHAT and CDR2 FQNNGV. The CDR3 spans 13 residues. Material for sequencing was PBMCs. This receptor was obtained from a man aged 18 to 30 in good health and CMV-seronegative. The rearrangement joins TRBV11-2 to TRBJ2-5, with 7 bases lining up with TRBD1. The DNA end lines up better with TRBJ2-7; the J call may be wrong. The CDR3 sequence: CASSSDRAYEQYF. The CDR3 nucleotides read TGTGCCAGCAGTTCAGACAGGGCCTACGAGCAGTACTTC.